This T cell receptor (beta chain) appears in the sequencing data of a study of T-cell reconstitution after alpha-beta-depleted transplantation in children. V was clipped by 1 base and J by 5 bases; unmatched bases: 15. The germline V gene encodes CDR1 SGHDT and CDR2 YYEEEE. The CDR3 contains 18 residues. Unique molecular identifiers were incorporated when the TCRbeta library was constructed. Each CDR3 protein gets one entry after TCRdb re-called the PCR reads with MiXCR. The data contain about 460,000 distinct CDR3 sequences, about an eighth of them singletons. The chain has TRBV5-6 and TRBJ2-5; 9 bases agree with TRBD2. Source: PBMCs from the stem cell graft donor, taken from the stem cell graft. This TCR was recovered from a human donor who donated a stem cell graft to a child with combined immunodeficiency. This CDR3 reads CASSLSKSSGVARETQYF. CDR3 in DNA: TGTGCCAGCAGCTTGAGCAAGTCTAGCGGGGTCGCAAGGGAGACCCAGTACTTC.